The rows below give T cell receptor beta chains drawn from one sample of a study of blood T cell repertoires in COVID-19. Sequencing used immunoSEQ multiplex PCR; TCRdb keeps in-frame clones, though not all of them. The sample holds approximately 20,000 clones, about 85% seen once. Sequenced material: peripheral blood. The receptors shown here come from a human donor with active COVID-19. The donor label of this sample is uncertain. The CDR3 runs from the conserved cysteine through the conserved F or W.

v_call	j_call	cdr3_aa
TRBV13	TRBJ1-1	CASSLEAGVMNTEAFF
TRBV7-2	TRBJ1-2	CASSLNQGSYGYTF
TRBV5-1	TRBJ1-1	CASSLATGTGGTEAFF
TRBV7-9	TRBJ2-7	CASSLAGTGGSEQYF
TRBV29-1	TRBJ2-3	CSVVGLADGPTDTQYF
TRBV7-9	TRBJ2-1	CASLIQGDAEQFF
TRBV3-1/TRBV3-2	TRBJ1-3	CASSQVPGQGLSGNTIYF
TRBV7-7	TRBJ2-5	CASSLSSLAGGSQYF
TRBV7-8	TRBJ2-1	CASSPYGGAGPYNEQFF
TRBV4-3	TRBJ1-1	CASSQGGTVDREAFF
TRBV10-2	TRBJ1-6	CASSETQGDRNSPLHF
TRBV20-1	TRBJ2-7	CSASFRRLAGNYEQYF
TRBV28	TRBJ2-7	CASRNSGSAYEQYF
TRBV6-1	TRBJ1-1	CASSEGQGTEAFF
TRBV4-1	TRBJ1-1	CASSRGGALTEAFF
TRBV11-2	TRBJ1-3	CASSLGGSGNTIYF
TRBV4-1	TRBJ2-1	CASSQDQGREGQFF
TRBV10-3	TRBJ1-2	CAITPYAGISAPGGYTF
TRBV7-8	TRBJ2-4	CASSLGSGTGGLLAKNIQYF
TRBV9	TRBJ2-7	CASSADVANEQYF
TRBV3-1/TRBV3-2	TRBJ2-7	CASSQVPMGGGHYEQYF
TRBV5-1	TRBJ2-3	CASSLPSGVTNTDTQYF
TRBV9	TRBJ2-2	CASSVDSGLNTGELFF
TRBV11-2	TRBJ2-1	CASTSLGTSGTHEQFF
TRBV19	TRBJ1-2	CASSIDWQGKASGYTF
TRBV7-5	TRBJ2-5	CARSRTVTRTQYF
TRBV7-3	TRBJ1-1	CASSAGTGSTEAFF
TRBV7-2	TRBJ2-7	CASSLGLAGGSEQYF
TRBV9	TRBJ2-1	CASSVIPGVTYNEQFF
TRBV10-3	TRBJ2-1	CAISTPSPGRNEQFF
TRBV7-2	TRBJ1-1	CASSSSVNTEAFF
TRBV3-1/TRBV3-2	TRBJ2-3	CASSQLADTDTQYF
TRBV28	TRBJ2-5	CASSNPRVQETQYF
TRBV30	TRBJ1-6	CAWRALAGSPLHF
TRBV6-5	TRBJ2-5	CASSFLAGGRETQYF
TRBV12-5	TRBJ2-1	CASGDYRGGKQFF
TRBV7-3	TRBJ2-2	CASSLYQGTGELFF
TRBV6-1	TRBJ1-5	CASSEVVRGIQPQHF
TRBV27	TRBJ1-5	CASSLFGQGYSNQPQHF
TRBV19	TRBJ2-1	CASSIWSGMSNEQFF
TRBV7-2	TRBJ2-3	CASSTGLVGDTQYF
TRBV19	TRBJ2-3	CASSMGTAPGAQYF
TRBV10-3	TRBJ1-2	CAISEPTFTGEGGYTF
TRBV10-3	TRBJ1-1	CAISESLTENTEAFF
TRBV10-3	TRBJ1-5	CATRQGASDHSNQPQHF
TRBV6-2/TRBV6-3	TRBJ2-5	CASSYRTGRETQYF
TRBV6-5	TRBJ1-6	CASSYGLDNSPLHF
TRBV3-1/TRBV3-2	TRBJ1-1	CASSQEAGRGLVRTEAFF
TRBV5-4	TRBJ2-7	CASRWGGSEQYF
TRBV6-5	TRBJ2-5	CASRRQTQETQYF
TRBV7-6	TRBJ2-2	CASSFPTGELFF
TRBV4-1	TRBJ2-7	CASSVASGGPVEQYF
TRBV7-9	TRBJ2-7	CASSLGTEPYEQYF
TRBV5-8	TRBJ2-7	CASSEGAYEQYF
TRBV14	TRBJ2-1	CASRALSSGSGEQFF
TRBV6-6	TRBJ2-3	CASSSGQGTDTQYF